The T cell receptor (beta chain) under discussion was sequenced for a study of persistence of HIV-infected CD4 T cells. Across the whole study: Donors were ART-treated; their CMV- and Gag-responding CD4+ T cells were isolated.

Details on this clone: Its specificity is not known.

Cells were stimulated with overlapping HIV-1 Gag 15-mer peptides. CD40L-negative CD69-negative CD45RO-high memory CD4+ T cells were sorted as populations depleted of antigen-responding cells. Sequencing used immunoSEQ version 4 in survey mode. Clones were read by immunoSEQ multiplex PCR, and TCRdb kept only the in-frame ones, dropping some. The data show about 36,000 clones, approximately 78% seen once. The CDR3 is made up of 15 amino acids. Per the germline V gene, CDR1 is KGHSH and CDR2 is LQKENI. Trimming stripped 1 base from V and 0 bases from J, with 6 bases between. The sample in question was cultured CD4+ T cells from PBMCs, obtained from a patient who received antiretroviral therapy. The receptor's source is an adult with HIV. The donor label of this sample is uncertain. The chain couples TRBV18 to TRBJ2-2; D unclear. CDR3 loop: CASSPQQSNTGELFF. The CDR3 bases are TGTGCCAGCTCACCACAACAGTCGAACACCGGGGAGCTGTTTTTT.